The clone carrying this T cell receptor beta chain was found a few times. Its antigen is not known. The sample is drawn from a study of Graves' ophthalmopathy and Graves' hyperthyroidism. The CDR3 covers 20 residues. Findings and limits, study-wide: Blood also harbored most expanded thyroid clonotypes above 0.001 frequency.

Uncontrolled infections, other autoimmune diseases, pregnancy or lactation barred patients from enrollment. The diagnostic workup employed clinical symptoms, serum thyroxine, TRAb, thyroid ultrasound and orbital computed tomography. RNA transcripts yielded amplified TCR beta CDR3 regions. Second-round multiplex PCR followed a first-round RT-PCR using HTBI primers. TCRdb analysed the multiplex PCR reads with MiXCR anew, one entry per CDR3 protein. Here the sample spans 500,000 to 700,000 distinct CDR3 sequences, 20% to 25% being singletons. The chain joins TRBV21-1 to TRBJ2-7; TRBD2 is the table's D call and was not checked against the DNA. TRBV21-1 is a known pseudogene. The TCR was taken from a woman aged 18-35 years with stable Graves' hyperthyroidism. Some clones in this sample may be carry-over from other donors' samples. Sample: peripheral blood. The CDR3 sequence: CASRPRVIPSLAGVPYEQYF. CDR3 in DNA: TGTGCCAGCAGGCCTCGAGTGATCCCTTCCCTAGCGGGAGTTCCCTACGAGCAGTACTTC.